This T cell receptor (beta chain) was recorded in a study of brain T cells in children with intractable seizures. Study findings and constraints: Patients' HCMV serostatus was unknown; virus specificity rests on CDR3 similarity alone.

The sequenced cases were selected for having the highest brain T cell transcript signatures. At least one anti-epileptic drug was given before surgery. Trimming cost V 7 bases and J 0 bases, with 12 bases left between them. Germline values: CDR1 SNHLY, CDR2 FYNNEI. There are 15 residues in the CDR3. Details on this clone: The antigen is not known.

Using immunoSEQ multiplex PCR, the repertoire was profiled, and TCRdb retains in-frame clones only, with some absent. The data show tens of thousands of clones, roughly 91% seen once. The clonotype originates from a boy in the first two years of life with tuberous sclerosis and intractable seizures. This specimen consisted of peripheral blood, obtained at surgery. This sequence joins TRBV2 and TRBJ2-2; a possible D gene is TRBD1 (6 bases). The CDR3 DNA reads TGTGCCAGCATTTTAGAGGGGGCGAACACCGGGGAGCTGTTTTTT. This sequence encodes CASILEGANTGELFF.